This passage covers 11 T cell receptor beta chains from one sample sequenced in a study of PD-1 blockade in classical Hodgkin lymphoma. Every patient had relapsed following autologous stem cell transplantation, and cohorts differed in brentuximab vedotin exposure. Clones were read by immunoSEQ multiplex PCR, and TCRdb kept only the in-frame ones, dropping some. This table has roughly 47,000 clones, around 81% appearing once. The sample consisted of peripheral blood mononuclear cells (PBMCs), taken before the second cycle of nivolumab. These receptors came from a human donor with classical Hodgkin lymphoma.

This clone was counted once. The chain links TRBV7-3 to TRBJ1-2; D perhaps matches TRBD1 (5 bases). The V and J ends lost 4 bases and 5 bases respectively, with 11 bases between them. Germline CDR1 SGHTA, CDR2 FQGTGA. The CDR3 totals 13 residues. The CDR3 DNA reads as TGTGCCAGCAGCTCCCGGGACGCTTATGGCTACACCTTC. Residues: CASSSRDAYGYTF.

The rearrangement joins TRBV12-5 to TRBJ2-3; 8 bases fit TRBD2. The J segment lost 3 bases and the V segment lost 7 bases, leaving 9 bases of the junction unmatched. From germline, CDR1 is LGHNT and CDR2 FRNRAP. The CDR3 covers 15 residues. The CDR3 sequence: CASESVSGRTDTQYF. The CDR3, as DNA: TGTGCTAGTGAGTCGGTCAGCGGGAGAACAGATACGCAGTATTTT.

This rearrangement joins TRBV5-8 to TRBJ2-3; 8 positions agree with TRBD2. Trimming took 4 bases from V and 4 from J; bases not matched to a gene: 8. The germline gives CDR1 SGHTS, CDR2 YDEGEE. The CDR3 covers 15 residues. The CDR3 DNA reads as TGTGCCAGCAGCCATAGGACTAGCTATTCAGATACGCAGTATTTT. It codes for CASSHRTSYSDTQYF.

This clone came up once. The chain carries TRBV6-5 and TRBJ2-7, with 7 bases fitting TRBD1. This CDR3 is 13 amino acids long. The germline V gene has CDR1 MNHEY and CDR2 SVGAGI. The ends lost 5 bases at V and 2 bases at J; junction bases unmatched: 3. CDR3 residues: CASSTGTAYEQYF. The CDR3 region has the DNA TGTGCCAGCAGTACCGGGACAGCCTACGAGCAGTACTTC.

This rearrangement joins TRBV28 to TRBJ1-6; 12 bases map to TRBD1. The CDR3 extends over 16 amino acids. Germline V lookup: CDR1 MDHEN, CDR2 SYDVKM. The J segment lost 9 bases and the V segment lost 4 bases, leaving 7 bases of the junction unmatched. CDR3 protein: CASSSLGTGGSSPLHF. The CDR3 bases are TGTGCCAGCAGTTCCCTCGGGACAGGGGGCTCTTCACCCCTCCACTTT.

This clone has more than one count but fewer than ten. J is TRBJ1-1 and V is TRBV28; D gene ambiguous. In germline, CDR1 is MDHEN, CDR2 SYDVKM. Deletions cut 10 bases from V and 4 bases from J, with 19 bases between. This CDR3 spans 14 amino acids. The CDR3 DNA reads TGTGCCACCCGGAGCCCGGCAGGCACCACTGAAGCTTTCTTT. This gives the protein CATRSPAGTTEAFF.

V is TRBV19 and J is TRBJ1-4; D call uncertain. V dropped 5 bases and J dropped 7 bases, with 17 bases sitting between them. CDR3 size: 15 residues. The germline CDR1 and CDR2 sequences are LNHDA and SQIVND (reference sequence). The CDR3 nucleotides are TGTGCCAGTAGTCATTGGACGGTCCGGGGTGAAAAACTGTTTTTT. This translates into CASSHWTVRGEKLFF.

This clone came up once. J is TRBJ1-1 and V is TRBV7-9; TRBD1 might be the D (6 bases). The V end lost 1 base, the J end lost 11 bases, and 14 bases lay between the germline ends. Germline V gene sequence: CDR1 SEHNR, CDR2 FQNEAQ (reference sequence). The CDR3 is made up of 13 amino acids. The CDR3, as DNA: TGTGCCAGCAGCTTAGTACTCTCCCAGGGGGCTTTCTTT. As protein: CASSLVLSQGAFF.

The chain recombines TRBV9 with TRBJ2-3; D not certain. V lost 0 bases to trimming and J lost 4 bases, with 3 bases between them. Germline CDR1 is SGDLS and CDR2 is YYNGEE. This CDR3 contains 12 residues. The CDR3 here is CASSVAPDTQYF. The CDR3 coding sequence is TGTGCCAGCAGCGTAGCTCCAGATACGCAGTATTTT. The full variable domain, rest sourced from reference TRBV9 and TRBJ2-3, is DSGVTQTPKHLITATGQRVTLRCSPRSGDLSVYWYQQSLDQGLQFLIQYYNGEERAKGNILERFSAQQFPDLHSELNLSSLELGDSALYFCASSVAPDTQYFGPGTRLTVL.

This clone was recorded only once. This chain connects TRBV30 to TRBJ1-5; no clear D gene. The CDR3 spans 12 residues. In germline, CDR1 is GTSNPN, CDR2 SVGIG (reference sequence). Trimming cost V 3 bases and J 1 base, with 4 bases left between them. For the CDR3, the DNA is TGTGCCTGGAGCAGAAGCAATCAGCCCCAGCATTTT. It translates to CAWSRSNQPQHF.

The V and J genes are TRBV11-2 and TRBJ2-3; 8 bases agree with TRBD2. V gave up 0 bases and J gave up 6 bases; unmatched junction bases: 8. Looked up from germline, CDR1 is SGHAT and CDR2 is FQNNGV. The CDR3 runs to 16 residues. CDR3 loop: CASSLESRGGRDTQYF. As DNA, the CDR3 is TGTGCCAGCAGCTTAGAATCCCGGGGGGGCCGCGATACGCAGTATTTT.